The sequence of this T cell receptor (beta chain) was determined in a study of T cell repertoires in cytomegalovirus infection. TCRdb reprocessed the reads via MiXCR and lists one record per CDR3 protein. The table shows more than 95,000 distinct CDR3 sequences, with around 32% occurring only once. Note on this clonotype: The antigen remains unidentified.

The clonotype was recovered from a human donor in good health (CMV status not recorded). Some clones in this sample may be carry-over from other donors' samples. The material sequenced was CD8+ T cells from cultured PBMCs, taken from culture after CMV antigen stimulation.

The CDR3 protein is CSVRDLNRVGGYTF. The CDR3, as DNA: TGCAGTGTCCGAGACCTCAACAGGGTGGGTGGCTACACCTTC. The V and J genes are TRBV20-1 and TRBJ1-2; a possible D gene is TRBD1 (6 bases). The CDR3 totals 14 residues. Per germline, CDR1 DFQATT and CDR2 SNEGSKA (reference sequence). V dropped 7 bases and J dropped 7 bases, with 22 bases sitting between them.